Shown below are 24 T cell receptor beta chains from a single sample sequenced in a study of radiotherapy plus CTLA-4 blockade in lung cancer. Profiling relied on immunoSEQ multiplex PCR, and the TCRdb table lists in-frame clones only, not all of them. The sample has approximately 81,000 clones, about 78% seen once. The specimen was peripheral blood, collected from a patient treated with radiotherapy plus ipilimumab. All receptors derive from a human donor with non-small cell lung cancer who had a partial response to radiotherapy plus ipilimumab. Some clones in this sample may be carry-over from other donors' samples.

The rearrangement uses TRBV28 and TRBJ1-4, with 8 bases matching TRBD1. V shed 5 bases and J 3 bases; nucleotides not matched to a gene: 5. This CDR3 comprises 15 residues. CDR1 MDHEN and CDR2 SYDVKM come from the germline V gene. The CDR3 sequence: CASSPGGPPNEKLFF. As DNA, the CDR3 is TGTGCCAGCAGTCCAGGGGGCCCACCTAATGAAAAACTGTTTTTT.

The chain carries TRBV28 and TRBJ2-7; D gene unclear. CDR3 length: 14 amino acids. From germline, CDR1 is MDHEN and CDR2 SYDVKM. Between the trimmed V and J ends, which lost 6 bases and 0 bases, there was a span of 12 bases. The DNA for the CDR3 is TGTGCCAGCAGGGAAACAGCTCCCTCCTACGAGCAGTACTTC. It translates to CASRETAPSYEQYF.

The V gene is TRBV7-9, the J gene TRBJ1-5, with 12 bases aligning to TRBD1. The CDR3 is made up of 15 amino acids. The germline V gene has CDR1 SEHNR and CDR2 FQNEAQ (reference sequence). With 5 bases clipped from V and 7 bases from J, the junction kept 6 bases outside the gene matches. Here the CDR3 reads CASSPGQGAGQPQHF. For the CDR3, the DNA is TGTGCCAGCAGCCCGGGACAGGGGGCGGGGCAGCCCCAGCATTTT.

In this sample, this clone turned up a few times. The V gene is TRBV4-2, the J gene TRBJ1-1, with a possible D match to TRBD1 (5 bases). V was clipped by 5 bases and J by 7 bases, with 20 bases between them. Per germline, CDR1 LGHNA and CDR2 YNFKEQ. This CDR3 spans 15 amino acids. The CDR3 nucleotides are TGTGCCAGCAGCGAAGGGATCGGGGGAGACGGTGAAGCTTTCTTT. As protein: CASSEGIGGDGEAFF.

The gene calls are TRBV28 and TRBJ2-7; 7 positions match TRBD1. CDR3 length: 15 residues. V lost 2 bases, J lost 4 bases, and 8 bases stayed unmatched. The germline V gene encodes CDR1 MDHEN and CDR2 SYDVKM. CDR3 amino acids: CASSLQQGPAYEQYF. The DNA for the CDR3 is TGTGCCAGCAGTTTACAACAGGGGCCAGCTTACGAGCAGTACTTC.

The genes are TRBV11-3 and TRBJ2-3; D uncertain. There are 13 residues in the CDR3. V lost 5 bases to trimming and J lost 6 bases, with 12 bases between them. Germline-derived CDR1 and CDR2 are SGHNT and YENEEA. CDR3: CASSLRVRDTQYF. CDR3 in DNA: TGTGCCAGCAGCCTACGAGTGCGTGATACGCAGTATTTT. The variable domain in full, completed from reference TRBV11-3 and TRBJ2-3, reads EAGVVQSPRYKIIEKKQPVAFWCNPISGHNTLYWYLQNLGQGPELLIRYENEEAVDDSQLPKDRFSAERLKGVDSTLKIQPAELGDSAVYLCASSLRVRDTQYFGPGTRLTVL.

V is TRBV29-1 and J is TRBJ2-7; 7 bases are shared with TRBD2. Trimming at V came to 4 bases and at J to 4 bases, leaving 10 bases not matched to a gene. The CDR3 is made up of 14 amino acids. Germline lookup yields CDR1 SQVTM and CDR2 ANQGSEA. CDR3 DNA: TGCAGCGTTGCCTCGGCTAGCGGAAATTACGAGCAGTACTTC. As protein: CSVASASGNYEQYF.

The rearrangement links TRBV2 to TRBJ2-3; 11 nucleotides line up with TRBD2. CDR1 is SNHLY, CDR2 FYNNEI, per germline. The CDR3 is 14 residues long. The V segment lost 9 bases and the J segment 1 base; nucleotides outside the gene matches: 3. CDR3: CARGTSGGTDTQYF. CDR3 DNA sequence: TGTGCCAGGGGGACTAGCGGCGGCACAGATACGCAGTATTTT. The full variable domain, its missing parts supplied by reference TRBV2 and TRBJ2-3, is EPEVTQTPSHQVTQMGQEVILRCVPISNHLYFYWYRQILGQKVEFLVSFYNNEISEKSEIFDDQFSVERPDGSNFTLKIRSTKLEDSAMYFCARGTSGGTDTQYFGPGTRLTVL.

The gene calls are TRBV6-5 and TRBJ2-5, with D possibly matching TRBD1 (6 bases). The CDR3 consists of 11 residues. V was shortened by 5 bases and J by 5 bases, with 6 bases between the two germline ends. Per the germline V gene, CDR1 is MNHEY and CDR2 is SVGAGI. The CDR3 here is CASSRGETQYF. The CDR3 nucleotides read TGTGCCAGCAGTAGGGGGGAGACCCAGTACTTC.

The chain links TRBV19 to TRBJ2-6, with unresolved D. This CDR3 has 15 amino acids. Germline assignment: CDR1 LNHDA and CDR2 SQIVND (reference sequence). The V end was cut by 3 bases, the J end by 1 base, with 7 bases between. The CDR3 sequence: CASSIQVSGANVLTF. The CDR3 DNA reads TGTGCCAGTAGTATCCAGGTATCTGGGGCCAACGTCCTGACTTTC.

The J gene is TRBJ2-7, the V gene TRBV12-5; a weak D match, TRBD1 (6 bases). Germline CDR1 and CDR2: LGHNT and FRNRAP. This CDR3 contains 14 residues. The V gene lost 1 base and the J gene lost 3 bases, with 10 bases spanning the gap. The CDR3 DNA reads TGTGCTAGTGGTTTGGGGACAGAATACTACGAGCAGTACTTC. It encodes CASGLGTEYYEQYF. Looking up the rest from reference TRBV12-5 and TRBJ2-7 gives the full variable domain: DARVTQTPRHKVTEMGQEVTMRCQPILGHNTVFWYRQTMMQGLELLAYFRNRAPLDDSGMPKDRFSAEMPDATLATLKIQPSEPRDSAVYFCASGLGTEYYEQYFGPGTRLTVT.

CDR3 in amino acids: CAIRGTSGRPYEQYF. The CDR3 DNA reads TGTGCCATCAGGGGAACTAGCGGGCGCCCCTACGAGCAGTACTTC. The chain combines TRBV10-3 with TRBJ2-7; 9 bases align to TRBD2. The CDR3 is 15 amino acids. The germline V gene encodes CDR1 ENHRY and CDR2 SYGVKD. Unmatched junction bases numbered 8, after V lost 6 bases and J lost 2 bases.

The DNA of the CDR3 is TGTGCCAGCAGCAGAGTGGGGGCTAGCGGCACCGGGGAGCTGTTTTTT. Protein sequence: CASSRVGASGTGELFF. The gene calls are TRBV11-2 and TRBJ2-2; D may be TRBD2 (7 bases). Deletions cut 5 bases from V and 4 bases from J, with 17 bases between. Germline V gene sequence: CDR1 SGHAT, CDR2 FQNNGV. CDR3 length: 16 residues.

This clone was observed a few times. The rearrangement uses TRBV28 and TRBJ2-7, with 7 bases identical to TRBD2. The CDR3 runs 11 residues. Germline lookup yields CDR1 MDHEN and CDR2 SYDVKM. The ends lost 11 bases at V and 7 bases at J; junction bases unmatched: 8. CDR3 nucleotide sequence: TGTGCCCTGAGCGGGCGGGGGGAGCAGTACTTC. It encodes CALSGRGEQYF.

The chain uses TRBV6-5 and TRBJ1-3, with D maybe TRBD1 (6 bases). Germline CDR1 and CDR2: MNHEY and SVGAGI. V was shortened by 2 bases and J by 0 bases, with 11 bases between the two germline ends. There are 16 residues in the CDR3. In DNA form, the CDR3 reads TGTGCCAGCAGTTACCGGGGCAGGGGCTCTGGAAACACCATATATTTT. Amino acids: CASSYRGRGSGNTIYF.

The rearrangement joins TRBV5-4 to TRBJ2-1, with 9 bases fitting TRBD2. Per the germline V gene, CDR1 is SGHNT and CDR2 is YYREEE (reference sequence). The CDR3 spans 15 residues. The trim removed 0 bases at V and 5 bases at J, leaving 3 bases unmatched. CDR3 region: CASSLEGLANNEQFF. In nucleotides, the CDR3 is TGTGCCAGCAGCTTGGAGGGACTAGCCAACAATGAGCAGTTCTTC.

The chain recombines TRBV5-5 with TRBJ2-7; D not certain. V was shortened by 1 base and J by 1 base, with 3 bases between the two germline ends. Germline V gene data show CDR1 as SGHKS and CDR2 as YYEKEE (reference sequence). This CDR3 has 12 amino acids. CDR3 amino acids: CASSLISYEQYF. As DNA, the CDR3 is TGTGCCAGCAGCTTGATATCCTACGAGCAGTACTTC.

The chain carries TRBV28 and TRBJ1-2, with TRBD1 matching over 9 bases. The germline V gene has CDR1 MDHEN and CDR2 SYDVKM. This CDR3 spans 14 amino acids. The V and J ends lost 6 bases and 6 bases, in that order; junction bases with no gene match: 8. The CDR3 DNA is TGTGCCAGCAGCTCCGGGACAGGGTGGAATGGCTACACCTTC. The encoded protein is CASSSGTGWNGYTF.

CDR3 in DNA: TGTGCCAGCAGGCAAGAACAGGGGTCCGGGGAGCTGTTTTTT. Amino acids: CASRQEQGSGELFF. This sequence joins TRBV2 and TRBJ2-2, with 7 bases lining up with TRBD1. The CDR3 contains 14 residues. The V and J ends lost 6 bases and 6 bases, in that order; junction bases with no gene match: 7. Germline loops: CDR1 SNHLY, CDR2 FYNNEI.

The genes are TRBV9 and TRBJ2-5, with 12 bases fitting TRBD2. The V gene end was trimmed by 1 base and the J gene end by 2 bases; junction bases not matched to a gene: 0. CDR1 and CDR2 (germline): SGDLS, YYNGEE. The CDR3 sequence is 15 residues long. CDR3 sequence (DNA): TGTGCCAGCAGCGTACTAGCGGGGGGGCAAGAGACCCAGTACTTC. Its protein is CASSVLAGGQETQYF.

J is TRBJ2-1 and V is TRBV19; TRBD2 matches 11 bases. J was trimmed by 4 bases and V by 4 bases; bases with no gene match: 3. In germline, CDR1 is LNHDA, CDR2 SQIVND (reference sequence). The CDR3 runs to 15 residues. CDR3 protein: CASSTSSGRYNEQFF. CDR3 coding DNA: TGTGCCAGTAGTACCTCTAGCGGGAGGTACAATGAGCAGTTCTTC. Looking up the rest from reference TRBV19 and TRBJ2-1 gives the full variable domain: DGGITQSPKYLFRKEGQNVTLSCEQNLNHDAMYWYRQDPGQGLRLIYYSQIVNDFQKGDIAEGYSVSREKKESFPLTVTSAQKNPTAFYLCASSTSSGRYNEQFFGPGTRLTVL.

The chain's CDR3 is CASSEGRQETQYF. DNA of the CDR3: TGTGCCAGCAGTGAAGGCAGGCAAGAGACCCAGTACTTC. The V and J genes are TRBV2 and TRBJ2-5, with D unresolved. The V end was cut by 1 base, the J end by 2 bases, with 5 bases between. CDR3 length: 13 amino acids. The germline V gene has CDR1 SNHLY and CDR2 FYNNEI.

This chain joins TRBV27 and TRBJ1-5; TRBD1 might be the D (5 bases). The CDR3 totals 13 residues. Trimming shortened V by 8 bases and J by 7 bases, and 15 bases separated the two germline ends. In germline, CDR1 is MNHEY, CDR2 SMNVEV (reference sequence). In DNA, the CDR3 is TGTGCCAGCGCGGTCAGGGTGGGCCAGCCCCAGCATTTT. Amino acid sequence: CASAVRVGQPQHF.

The V call is TRBV28, the J call TRBJ2-5; 8 bases fit TRBD2. CDR3 length: 16 amino acids. The V segment lost 5 bases and the J segment 4 bases; nucleotides outside the gene matches: 12. Germline V lookup: CDR1 MDHEN, CDR2 SYDVKM. CDR3 protein: CASSNPARGGLETQYF. The DNA of the CDR3 is TGTGCCAGCAGTAACCCCGCCCGGGGGGGGCTAGAGACCCAGTACTTC.